Below, one TCR beta chain is given with its context. Its antigen is unknown. Random hexamers were used to reverse transcribe 0.5 to 1 ug of RNA. TCRdb reanalysed the immunoSEQ multiplex PCR reads using MiXCR and keeps one entry per CDR3 protein. The sample includes 160,000 or so distinct CDR3 sequences, roughly 94% of them seen just once. CDR3 size: 15 residues. CDR1 SGHVS and CDR2 FNYEAQ come from the germline V gene. Trimming took 5 bases from V and 2 from J, leaving 13 bases between them. This entry is derived from a study of CD8 T cells in Susac syndrome. Study-wide background: There were over 5 sequenced Susac syndrome patients with active disease and 8 or 9 in remission.

Study-wide results and limits: Repertoires of Susac syndrome CD4+ T cells lacked clonal expansion.

The J gene is TRBJ1-5, the V gene TRBV7-6; D not resolved. Material: CD4+ T cells from PBMCs. This sequence was found in a human donor with Susac syndrome. The CDR3 DNA reads as TGTGCCAGCAGCCCTAACTTGGACGGCAATCAGCCCCAGCATTTT. Translated, it gives CASSPNLDGNQPQHF. The full variable domain, with the rest looked up from reference TRBV7-6 and TRBJ1-5, is GAGVSQSPRYKVTKRGQDVALRCDPISGHVSLYWYRQALGQGPEFLTYFNYEAQQDKSGLPNDRFSAERPEGSISTLTIQRTEQRDSAMYRCASSPNLDGNQPQHFGDGTRLSIL.